This is a list of T cell receptor beta chains from one sample in a study of cytomegalovirus exposure and HLA in healthy donors. Sequenced by immunoSEQ multiplex PCR; TCRdb stores in-frame clones only, minus some. The table records around 210,000 clones, more than 70% of them present only once. The sample was PBMCs. The receptors originated from a boy younger than 18 in good health and CMV-seronegative. CDR3s include the opening cysteine and the closing phenylalanine or tryptophan. Rows may omit the clone size; those that give it use once, few, many or a size class.

CDR3 protein	V gene	J gene	clone size
CASSKSAGGTHEQYF	TRBV19	TRBJ2-7	-
CSARDLDTQYF	TRBV20-1	TRBJ2-3	-
CASRLLSTDTQYF	TRBV6-6	TRBJ2-3	-
CASHRENTEAFF	TRBV5-1	TRBJ1-1	-
CASSPSAQFYGYTF	TRBV4-1	TRBJ1-2	-
CASIRGMNTEAFF	TRBV6-1	TRBJ1-1	few
CASSADIANEQFF	TRBV6-5	TRBJ2-1	-
CASSLGDRGSSETQYF	TRBV7-9	TRBJ2-5	few
CASSEPGQALKWDF	TRBV6-5	TRBJ1-5	-
CASSLGTGYGYTF	TRBV11-3	TRBJ1-2	-
CASSPLPGQSNYGYTF	TRBV19	TRBJ1-2	-
CASSITGAGANVLTF	TRBV19	TRBJ2-6	-
CASSLTSGITGELFF	TRBV7-9	TRBJ2-2	once
CASSLDRGMSGNTIYF	TRBV5-4	TRBJ1-3	-
CASSKGGSGVSTGELFF	TRBV21-1	TRBJ2-2	-
CASSPQGGPEAFF	TRBV6-5	TRBJ1-1	-
CASSLSGSPNTEAFF	TRBV5-8	TRBJ1-1	-
CASSLQTSNTEAFF	TRBV5-1	TRBJ1-1	few
CASSYRTGSGNTIYF	TRBV6-5	TRBJ1-3	few
CASRIYRGRWTEAFF	TRBV6-1	TRBJ1-1	-
CASRNSHNEQFF	TRBV7-2	TRBJ2-1	-
CASSWDREGANTIYF	TRBV19	TRBJ1-3	few
CASSPKTSGDISSYNEQFF	TRBV7-6	TRBJ2-1	few
CASSQGMGQGAGNTIYF	TRBV4-2	TRBJ1-3	few
CASSYVAGATKNIQYF	TRBV2	TRBJ2-4	-
CSARGANEQYF	TRBV20-1	TRBJ2-7	-
CASSYSLTGHYGYTF	TRBV6-5	TRBJ1-2	once
CASSVGGGRANEQFF	TRBV9	TRBJ2-1	-
CAVARDLNYEQYF	TRBV30	-	-
CASRYPGGTEAFF	TRBV6-5	TRBJ1-1	-
CASTRGGSTDTQYF	TRBV5-1	TRBJ2-3	-
CASSPNPAGGIGKLFF	TRBV18	TRBJ1-4	-
CASSSRQGGFAGELFF	TRBV11-3	TRBJ2-2	-
CASSPGQSSYEQYF	TRBV13	TRBJ2-7	once
CASSVAGGPIELSNTGELFF	TRBV9	TRBJ2-2	-
CASSIVGSYGYTF	TRBV19	TRBJ1-2	-
CASSELMSNEQFF	TRBV2	TRBJ2-1	-
CASSVAASGAGVEDTQYF	TRBV2	TRBJ2-3	-
CASSPPPSLETEAFF	TRBV18	TRBJ1-1	-
CASSVDDRNYEQYF	TRBV9	-	-
CAWRGQGGYGYTF	TRBV30	TRBJ1-2	-
CASSFLWRFNGAYNEQFF	TRBV5-1	TRBJ2-1	-
CASSVGTGLGVYGYTF	TRBV19	TRBJ1-2	-
CASSQLGASGGDTQYF	TRBV7-2	TRBJ2-3	-
CATCEGGQDTQYF	TRBV10-3	TRBJ2-3	-
CAWGGTGAHPQHF	TRBV30	TRBJ1-5	-
CAWSVGAGVTEAFF	TRBV30	TRBJ1-1	-
CASSERQGINYGYTF	TRBV2	TRBJ1-2	-
CASSLDLGGGYTF	TRBV5-1	TRBJ1-2	few
CATSRLLADESSGANVLTF	TRBV15	TRBJ2-6	-
CASSIDLESLYGYTF	TRBV19	TRBJ1-2	-
CASSPSFGPGSVVYF	TRBV14	TRBJ1-3	few
CSVEVRTEQYF	TRBV29-1	TRBJ2-7	-
CASSEGLPISYEQYF	TRBV6-6	TRBJ2-7	-
CASSPILLAGSYNEQFF	TRBV4-1	TRBJ2-1	-
CASSQDSSVETDTQYF	TRBV4-2	TRBJ2-3	-